This T cell receptor beta chain was captured in a study of early T cells in non-severe SARS-CoV-2 infection. Study information: Bulk RNA isolated from unsorted whole blood underwent sequencing; chains were not paired. Broader study findings: CD4 and private specificities were missed by VDJdb matching, which favored anti-spike CD8 responses.

Attached unique molecular identifiers marked individual cDNA molecules. TCRdb analysed the 5' RACE reads with MiXCR anew, one entry per CDR3 protein. The sample consists of some 76,000 distinct CDR3 sequences, 15% to 17% of them appearing once. Germline V gene sequence: CDR1 SGHDT, CDR2 YYEEEE. The CDR3 spans 13 residues. The V end was cut by 0 bases, the J end by 9 bases, with 7 bases between. On this clonotype: Its specificity is not known.

Specimen: whole blood. The chain combines TRBV5-6 with TRBJ1-6, with D perhaps TRBD1 (5 bases). The TCR was taken from an adult who was a healthcare worker with PCR-confirmed SARS-CoV-2 infection or an uninfected control (not recorded which). This chain's CDR3 is CASSLGGSSPLHF. As DNA, the CDR3 is TGTGCCAGCAGCTTGGGGGGGAGTTCACCCCTCCACTTT.